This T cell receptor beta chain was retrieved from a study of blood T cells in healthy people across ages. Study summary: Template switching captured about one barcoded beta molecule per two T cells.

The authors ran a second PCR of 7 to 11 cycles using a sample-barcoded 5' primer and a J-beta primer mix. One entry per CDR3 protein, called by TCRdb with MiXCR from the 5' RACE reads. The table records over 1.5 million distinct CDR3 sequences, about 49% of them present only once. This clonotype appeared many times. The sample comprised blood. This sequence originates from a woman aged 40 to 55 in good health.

CDR3 sequence reads: CASSEDRGQETQYF. In nucleotides, the CDR3 is TGTGCCAGCAGTGAAGACCGGGGTCAGGAGACCCAGTACTTC. This chain connects TRBV25-1 to TRBJ2-5; perhaps TRBD2 as D (5 bases). The CDR3 runs 14 residues. Germline V gene lookup returns CDR1 MGHDK and CDR2 SYGVNS. V lost 2 bases to trimming and J lost 5 bases, with 12 bases between them.